A single sample gave rise to the 6 T cell receptor beta chains below, sequenced in a study of blood T cells in healthy people across ages. Primers used in a second PCR of about 7 to 12 cycles were a sample-barcoded 5' primer and a J-beta primer mix. In TCRdb, the 5' RACE reads were re-called with MiXCR into one record per CDR3 protein. The sample lists hundreds of thousands of distinct CDR3 sequences, roughly 40% occurring once. What was sequenced was blood. These receptors were taken from a man younger than 35 in good health.

The chain uses TRBV7-9 and TRBJ2-5, with unresolved D. Trimming took off 1 base at V and 3 bases at J, with 18 bases between the two ends. The CDR3 spans 17 residues. From germline, CDR1 is SEHNR and CDR2 FQNEAQ (reference sequence). Here the CDR3 reads CASSLGDARSLEETQYF. The CDR3 DNA is TGTGCCAGCAGCTTAGGAGACGCGAGGTCCCTTGAAGAGACCCAGTACTTC.

The rearrangement uses TRBV20-1 and TRBJ1-2; 8 positions agree with TRBD1. The ends lost 6 bases at V and 4 bases at J; junction bases unmatched: 10. Germline V gene sequence: CDR1 DFQATT, CDR2 SNEGSKA (reference sequence). The CDR3 has 14 amino acids. The CDR3: CSASLTGAPYGYTF. The CDR3 bases are TGCAGTGCAAGCCTGACAGGGGCCCCCTATGGCTACACCTTC.

This chain joins TRBV6-2 or TRBV6-3 and TRBJ1-5, with D perhaps matching TRBD1 (6 bases). V lost 4 bases, J lost 7 bases, and 11 bases lay in between. CDR1 is MNHEY and CDR2 is SVGEGT in the germline V gene. The CDR3 length is 13 residues. The DNA for the CDR3 is TGTGCCAGCAGTTTTGAGGGGGAACAGCCCCAGCATTTT. Amino acids: CASSFEGEQPQHF.

This chain uses TRBV28 with TRBJ2-3; possibly TRBD1 for D (5 bases). From germline, CDR1 is MDHEN and CDR2 SYDVKM. Trimming removed 6 bases from V and 1 base from J, with 17 bases in between. The CDR3 runs 16 residues. The CDR3 DNA reads as TGTGCCAGCAGCCGCCAGGGAAAAGCTCGCACAGATACGCAGTATTTT. It translates to CASSRQGKARTDTQYF.

The chain combines TRBV5-5 with TRBJ2-2; D is perhaps TRBD2 (6 bases). The ends were cut back, 3 bases at V and 1 base at J, with 13 bases in the middle. The CDR3 covers 16 residues. The V gene's germline CDR1 is SGHKS and CDR2 YYEKEE (reference sequence). CDR3 sequence reads: CASSSAEGRNTGELFF. The CDR3 DNA is TGTGCCAGCAGCTCTGCGGAGGGGAGGAACACCGGGGAGCTGTTTTTT. Full variable domain (missing parts from reference TRBV5-5 and TRBJ2-2): DAGVTQSPTHLIKTRGQQVTLRCSPISGHKSVSWYQQVLGQGPQFIFQYYEKEERGRGNFPDRFSARQFPNYSSELNVNALLLGDSALYLCASSSAEGRNTGELFFGEGSRLTVL.

This clonotype has ten or more counts. This sequence joins TRBV7-2 and TRBJ1-5, with 7 bases identical to TRBD1. Per germline, CDR1 SGHTA and CDR2 FQGNSA. V lost 7 bases and J lost 7; bases outside the gene matches: 7. The CDR3 is 13 residues long. In DNA, the CDR3 is TGTGCCAGCAATCGACAGGGCGAACAGCCCCAGCATTTT. This sequence encodes CASNRQGEQPQHF.